This TCR beta chain was captured in a study of OX40 agonist ivuxolimab in advanced cancers. This clone was seen only a few times. Some clones are missing from TCRdb's copy, which holds only in-frame ones; the method was immunoSEQ multiplex PCR. There are around 40,000 clones in the sample; 75% to 90% occur only once, and 9.5% to 13% lies in the top ten. With 5 bases clipped from V and 3 bases from J, the junction kept 4 bases outside the gene matches. The germline CDR1 and CDR2 sequences are MNHEY and SVGAGI. The CDR3 has 14 amino acids. The chain uses TRBV6-5 and TRBJ2-7, with 10 bases identical to TRBD2. The starting material was CD4+ or CD8+ T cells sorted from blood, obtained in a trial of the OX40 agonist ivuxolimab. This receptor was taken from an adult with an advanced solid tumor such as melanoma, head and neck, liver or kidney cancer. The CDR3 reads CASSISGRHYEQYF. CDR3 coding DNA: TGTGCCAGCAGTATTAGCGGGAGGCACTACGAGCAGTACTTC.